The sequence of this T cell receptor (beta chain) was determined in a study of T cell responses to AZD1222 COVID-19 vaccine. V shed 8 bases and J shed 0 bases, with 11 bases lying between them. Looked up from germline, CDR1 is MNHEY and CDR2 is SMNVEV (reference sequence). The CDR3 covers 14 residues. The data were produced by immunoSEQ multiplex PCR, yet TCRdb's version contains in-frame clones alone and is incomplete. The sample carries roughly 150,000 clones, around 85% recorded once. This sequence joins TRBV27 and TRBJ2-4; D is undetermined. Sample: peripheral blood, taken 28 days after the second AZD1222 dose. The TCR was taken from an adult who received the AZD1222 COVID-19 vaccine. CDR3 region: CASFSTVAKNIQYF. CDR3 nucleotides: TGTGCCAGCTTTAGCACGGTAGCCAAAAACATTCAGTACTTC.